The 9 T cell receptor beta chains in this list originate from one sample, sequenced in a study of cytomegalovirus exposure and HLA in healthy donors. Primers: 60 Vbeta forward and 13 Jbeta reverse. The table came from immunoSEQ multiplex PCR; TCRdb's copy has only in-frame clones and leaves some out. The profile covers tens of thousands of clones, with about 68% appearing a single time and approximately 2.2% taken by the ten largest. Material for sequencing was PBMCs. The receptor set was obtained from a human donor in good health.

The chain's CDR3 is CASSPNRGPPLHF. The DNA of the CDR3 is TGTGCCAGCAGCCCGAACAGGGGCCCACCCCTCCACTTT. The rearrangement joins TRBV11-1 to TRBJ1-6; the match to TRBD1 covers 7 bases. Unmatched junction bases numbered 6, after V lost 5 bases and J lost 11 bases. The CDR3 is 13 amino acids. CDR1 and CDR2 from the germline V gene are SGHAT and FQDESV (reference sequence).

Points on this clone: This sample includes further DNA sequences coding for the same CDR3. The chain carries TRBV5-1 and TRBJ1-1; 8 nucleotides match TRBD1. Trimming took 1 base from V and 1 from J; bases not matched to a gene: 0. This CDR3 has 14 residues. The germline V gene encodes CDR1 SGHRS and CDR2 YFSETQ. The CDR3 region is CASSLTGGNTEAFF. The CDR3 region has the DNA TGCGCCAGCAGCTTGACAGGGGGGAACACTGAAGCTTTCTTT. The full variable domain, in which reference TRBV5-1 and TRBJ1-1 provide the parts outside the CDR3, is KAGVTQTPRYLIKTRGQQVTLSCSPISGHRSVSWYQQTPGQGLQFLFEYFSETQRNKGNFPGRFSGRQFSNSRSEMNVSTLELGDSALYLCASSLTGGNTEAFFGQGTRLTVV.

The chain couples TRBV6-8 to TRBJ2-5, with TRBD2 matching over 14 bases. The ends lost 5 bases at V and 2 bases at J; junction bases unmatched: 10. CDR1 is MNHGY, CDR2 SAAAGT, per germline. The length of the CDR3 is 18 residues. Here the CDR3 reads CASSHDMTSGGGQETQYF. CDR3 nucleotide sequence: TGTGCCAGCAGTCATGATATGACTAGCGGGGGGGGACAAGAGACCCAGTACTTC.

The chain is built from TRBV7-3 and TRBJ2-3; TRBD1 aligns across 7 bases. Germline V gene data show CDR1 as SGHTA and CDR2 as FQGTGA. Losses at the gene ends were 4 bases for V and 2 bases for J; bases not matched to a gene: 3. The CDR3 totals 14 residues. Here the CDR3 DNA reads TGTGCCAGCAGCTCGACAGGGACCACAGATACGCAGTATTTT. Translation gives CASSSTGTTDTQYF.

This chain uses TRBV2 with TRBJ2-4, with 13 positions matching TRBD2. V lost 6 bases, J lost 0 bases, and 11 bases stayed unmatched. Germline-derived CDR1 and CDR2 are SNHLY and FYNNEI. This CDR3 comprises 19 residues. CDR3: CASRAPTSGGVGAKNIQYF. Here the CDR3 DNA reads TGTGCCAGCAGAGCCCCAACTAGCGGGGGGGTTGGAGCCAAAAACATTCAGTACTTC.

The chain joins TRBV6-5 to TRBJ2-7, with TRBD1 matching 7 bases. J gave up 0 bases and V 1 base, and 6 bases lay outside the gene matches. The germline V gene has CDR1 MNHEY and CDR2 SVGAGI. This CDR3 has 16 amino acids. The CDR3, as DNA: TGTGCCAGCAGTTACTGGGGGACAGATAGCTCCTACGAGCAGTACTTC. This translates into CASSYWGTDSSYEQYF.

This clone turned up a few times. V and J are TRBV19 and TRBJ1-6; no firm D call. The CDR3 totals 14 residues. V dropped 2 bases and J dropped 4 bases, with 6 bases sitting between them. The germline V gene encodes CDR1 LNHDA and CDR2 SQIVND (reference sequence). The CDR3 DNA reads as TGTGCCAGTAGTATATTGAGGTATAATTCACCCCTCCACTTT. It specifies CASSILRYNSPLHF.

This rearrangement joins TRBV6-1 to TRBJ2-3; TRBD2 matches 7 bases. CDR1 is MNHNS and CDR2 is SASEGT in the germline V gene. Unmatched junction bases numbered 8, after V lost 5 bases and J lost 6 bases. The CDR3 length is 14 residues. The CDR3 DNA is TGTGCCAGCAGTCCGCGACTAGCAGCGGATACGCAGTATTTT. Its translation is CASSPRLAADTQYF.

The chain carries TRBV5-1 and TRBJ2-1, with TRBD2 matching over 12 bases. The V gene's germline CDR1 is SGHRS and CDR2 YFSETQ. The CDR3 is 16 amino acids. Losses at the gene ends were 4 bases for V and 4 bases for J; bases not matched to a gene: 6. The DNA of the CDR3 is TGCGCCAGCAGCAAGACTCTAGCGGGGGGGTACAATGAGCAGTTCTTC. Its translation is CASSKTLAGGYNEQFF. Together with reference TRBV5-1 and TRBJ2-1, the CDR3 gives the full variable domain: KAGVTQTPRYLIKTRGQQVTLSCSPISGHRSVSWYQQTPGQGLQFLFEYFSETQRNKGNFPGRFSGRQFSNSRSEMNVSTLELGDSALYLCASSKTLAGGYNEQFFGPGTRLTVL.